A single sample is the source of the 9 T cell receptor beta chains below, sequenced in a study of blood T cell repertoires in COVID-19. This table comes from immunoSEQ multiplex PCR, and its TCRdb copy is limited to in-frame clones, with some not included. The sample holds about 96,000 clones, roughly 84% seen once. Sequencing input: peripheral blood. The receptors come from a woman aged 60-75 years with acute or convalescent COVID-19.

The V and J genes are TRBV6-2 or TRBV6-3 and TRBJ1-5; perhaps TRBD1 as D (5 bases). V lost 1 base to trimming and J lost 0 bases, with 10 bases between them. The CDR3 length is 16 residues. Germline assignment: CDR1 MNHEY and CDR2 SVGEGT. In nucleotides, the CDR3 is TGTGCCAGCAGTTACTATCAGGGAAATAGCAATCAGCCCCAGCATTTT. Translation gives CASSYYQGNSNQPQHF.

The rearrangement links TRBV5-1 to TRBJ1-6, with D tentatively TRBD1 (6 bases). The CDR3 covers 15 residues. Trimming shortened V by 0 bases and J by 7 bases, and 11 bases separated the two germline ends. The germline V gene encodes CDR1 SGHRS and CDR2 YFSETQ. CDR3 loop: CASSLAQGSNSPLHF. The CDR3 region has the DNA TGCGCCAGCAGCTTGGCCCAGGGGAGCAATTCACCCCTCCACTTT. Combining the CDR3 with reference TRBV5-1 and TRBJ1-6 gives the whole variable domain KAGVTQTPRYLIKTRGQQVTLSCSPISGHRSVSWYQQTPGQGLQFLFEYFSETQRNKGNFPGRFSGRQFSNSRSEMNVSTLELGDSALYLCASSLAQGSNSPLHFGNGTRLTVT.

Worth noting for this clone: At one end, the junction sequence differs from germline, possibly due to a read error. V is TRBV7-7 and J is TRBJ2-1; 10 nucleotides agree with TRBD1. This CDR3 comprises 15 residues. Germline CDR1 is SSHAT and CDR2 is FNYEAQ (reference sequence). The CDR3 region has the DNA TGTGCTAGCAGCCTCGGGACAGGGGATTACAATGAGCAGTTCTTC. This translates into CASSLGTGDYNEQFF.

V and J are TRBV28 and TRBJ1-1, with D possibly matching TRBD1 (6 bases). CDR3 size: 16 residues. The germline gives CDR1 MDHEN, CDR2 SYDVKM. The V end lost 0 bases, the J end lost 1 base, and 12 bases lay between the germline ends. Here the CDR3 DNA reads TGTGCCAGCAGTTTATGGGACAGTGGTGGGAACACTGAAGCTTTCTTT. Translating it yields CASSLWDSGGNTEAFF.

This chain connects TRBV30 to TRBJ1-5; 8 nucleotides match TRBD1. Germline loops: CDR1 GTSNPN, CDR2 SVGIG (reference sequence). The CDR3 covers 13 residues. The V segment lost 5 bases and the J segment 9 bases; nucleotides outside the gene matches: 9. As DNA, the CDR3 is TGTGCCTGGGCAGGACAGGGCTCAAGGCCCCAGCATTTT. Amino acid sequence: CAWAGQGSRPQHF.

V is TRBV12-3 or TRBV12-4 and J is TRBJ1-5; no definite D call. V was shortened by 5 bases and J by 6 bases, with 11 bases between the two germline ends. The CDR3 covers 13 residues. CDR3 DNA: TGTGCCAGCAGTCCGGGGATCGGTCAGCCCCAGCATTTT. Translating it yields CASSPGIGQPQHF.

The chain couples TRBV10-3 to TRBJ1-5; weak D call: TRBD1 (5 bases). The germline V gene encodes CDR1 ENHRY and CDR2 SYGVKD. This CDR3 contains 14 residues. V lost 2 bases and J 6 bases, leaving 11 bases between the germline ends. The DNA for the CDR3 is TGTGCCATCAGTGAGCAAGGGGAGGGTCAGCCCCAGCATTTT. It codes for CAISEQGEGQPQHF.

The genes are TRBV9 and TRBJ1-1; TRBD1 matches at 7 bases. Germline values: CDR1 SGDLS, CDR2 YYNGEE. The CDR3 contains 15 residues. Trimming at V came to 2 bases and at J to 0 bases, leaving 4 bases not matched to a gene. Written as DNA, the CDR3 is TGTGCCAGCAGCGTCCAGGGACAGATGAACACTGAAGCTTTCTTT. Amino acid sequence: CASSVQGQMNTEAFF.

J is TRBJ2-7 and V is TRBV28; D call uncertain. Germline V CDR1 and CDR2: MDHEN, SYDVKM. The V end lost 10 bases, the J end lost 5 bases, and 12 bases lay between the germline ends. The length of the CDR3 is 11 residues. Here the CDR3 DNA reads TGTGCCACCAACTTAGTTCACGAGCAGTACTTC. Protein sequence: CATNLVHEQYF.